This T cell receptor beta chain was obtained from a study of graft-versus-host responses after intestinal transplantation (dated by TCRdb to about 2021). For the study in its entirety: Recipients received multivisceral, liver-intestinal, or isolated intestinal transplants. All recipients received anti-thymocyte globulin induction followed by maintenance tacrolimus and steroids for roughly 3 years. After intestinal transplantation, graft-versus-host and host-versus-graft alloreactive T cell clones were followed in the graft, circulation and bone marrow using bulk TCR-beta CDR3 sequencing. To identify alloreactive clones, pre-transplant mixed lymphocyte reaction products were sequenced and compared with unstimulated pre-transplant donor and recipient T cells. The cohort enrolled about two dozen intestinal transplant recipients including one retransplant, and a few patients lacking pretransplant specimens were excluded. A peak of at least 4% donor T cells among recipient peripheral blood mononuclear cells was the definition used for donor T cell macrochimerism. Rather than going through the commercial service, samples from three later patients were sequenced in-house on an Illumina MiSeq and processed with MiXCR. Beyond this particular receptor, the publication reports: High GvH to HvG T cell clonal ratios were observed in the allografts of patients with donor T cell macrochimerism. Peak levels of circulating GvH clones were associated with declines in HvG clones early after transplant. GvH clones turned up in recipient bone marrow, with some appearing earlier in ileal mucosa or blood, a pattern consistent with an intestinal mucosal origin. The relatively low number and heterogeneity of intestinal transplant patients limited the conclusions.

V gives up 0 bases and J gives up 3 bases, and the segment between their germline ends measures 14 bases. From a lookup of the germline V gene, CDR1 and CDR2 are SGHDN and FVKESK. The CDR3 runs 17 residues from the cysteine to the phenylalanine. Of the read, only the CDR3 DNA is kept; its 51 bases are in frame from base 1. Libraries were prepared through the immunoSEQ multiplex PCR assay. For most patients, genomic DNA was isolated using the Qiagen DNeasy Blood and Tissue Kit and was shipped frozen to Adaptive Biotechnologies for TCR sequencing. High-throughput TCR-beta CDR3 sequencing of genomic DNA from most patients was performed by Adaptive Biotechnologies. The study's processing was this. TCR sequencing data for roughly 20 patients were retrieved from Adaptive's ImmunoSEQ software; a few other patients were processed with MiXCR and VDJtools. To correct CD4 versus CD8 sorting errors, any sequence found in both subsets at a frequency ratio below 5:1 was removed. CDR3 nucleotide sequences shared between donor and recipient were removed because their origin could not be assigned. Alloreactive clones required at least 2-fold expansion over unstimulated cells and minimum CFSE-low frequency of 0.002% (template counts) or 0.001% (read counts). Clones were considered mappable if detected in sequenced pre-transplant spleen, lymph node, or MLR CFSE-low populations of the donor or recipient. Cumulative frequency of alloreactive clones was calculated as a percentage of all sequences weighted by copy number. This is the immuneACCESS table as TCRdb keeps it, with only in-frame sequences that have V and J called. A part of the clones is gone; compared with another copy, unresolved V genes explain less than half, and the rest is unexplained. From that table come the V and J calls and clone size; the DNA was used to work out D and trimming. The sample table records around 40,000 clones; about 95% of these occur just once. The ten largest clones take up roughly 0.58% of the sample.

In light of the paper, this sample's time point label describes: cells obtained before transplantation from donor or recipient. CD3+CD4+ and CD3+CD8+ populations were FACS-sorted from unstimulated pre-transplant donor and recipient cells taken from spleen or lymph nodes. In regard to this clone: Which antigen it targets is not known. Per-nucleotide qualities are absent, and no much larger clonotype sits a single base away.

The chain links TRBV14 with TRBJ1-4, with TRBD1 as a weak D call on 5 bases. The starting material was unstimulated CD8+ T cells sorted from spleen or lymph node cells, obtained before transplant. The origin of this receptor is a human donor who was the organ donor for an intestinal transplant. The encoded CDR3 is CASSQDGGLGPNEKLFF. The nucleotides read TGTGCCAGCAGCCAAGACGGGGGATTGGGACCTAATGAAAAACTGTTTTTT.